The entry below gives a single T cell receptor (beta chain) sequence along with its context. Per the germline V gene, CDR1 is MNHNY and CDR2 is SVGAGI (reference sequence). CDR3 length: 14 amino acids. V lost 8 bases and J lost 6, with 17 bases in between. This sample stems from a study of blood T cell repertoires in COVID-19. Overall study context: Whether acute or convalescent, the COVID-19 samples came from the United States, Italy and Spain. PBMCs, B-cell-depleted T cells, or T cells were the source of the cDNA or gDNA that made up the material.

Original processing methods: From reference gene primer amplification, estimates of nucleated cell counts were derived. Repertoires were generated with immunoSEQ multiplex PCR, while TCRdb's copy carries only in-frame clones and drops some. From that table come the V and J calls and clone size; the DNA was used to work out D and trimming. The profile shows some 78,000 clones, 90% of them singletons. The clonotype was recovered from a woman between 45 and 60 years old in a cohort sampled during active COVID-19. The V and J genes are TRBV6-6 and TRBJ1-5; D gene uncertain. The sample comprised peripheral blood. The CDR3 DNA follows: TGTGCCAGCGCAGAGTCCCGGGGTGGTCAGCCCCAGCATTTT. It yields the protein CASAESRGGQPQHF.